These 17 T cell receptor beta chains originate from one sample sequenced in a study of shared clonotypes between healthy human individuals. Using immunoSEQ multiplex PCR, the repertoire was profiled, and TCRdb retains in-frame clones only, with some absent. The table has under 2.5 million clones, roughly 92% seen once. The sequencing sample was made of naive CD4+ T cells from PBMCs. Subset of the sample: CD45RA+ positively selected. The receptors stem from a man aged 18 to 29 in good health. Some clones in this sample may be carry-over from other donors' samples.

This chain uses TRBV15 with TRBJ1-2; 8 bases map to TRBD1. Losses at the gene ends were 3 bases for V and 1 base for J; bases not matched to a gene: 4. The V gene's germline CDR1 is LNHNV and CDR2 YYDKDF (reference sequence). This CDR3 is 15 amino acids long. Written as DNA, the CDR3 is TGTGCCACCAGCAGGCCAGACAGGGGTAACTATGGCTACACCTTC. Translated, it gives CATSRPDRGNYGYTF. Full variable domain (rest looked up from reference TRBV15 and TRBJ1-2): DAMVIQNPRYQVTQFGKPVTLSCSQTLNHNVMYWYQQKSSQAPKLLFHYYDKDFNNEADTPDNFQSRRPNTSFCFLDIRSPGLGDTAMYLCATSRPDRGNYGYTFGSGTRLTVV.

This rearrangement joins TRBV19 to TRBJ2-3, with TRBD2 as a possible D gene (6 bases). Germline V gene data show CDR1 as LNHDA and CDR2 as SQIVND (reference sequence). The CDR3 sequence is 13 residues long. Trimming shortened V by 7 bases and J by 4 bases, and 12 bases separated the two germline ends. CDR3 DNA: TGTGCCAGTATAGGACTACCCGCAGATACGCAGTATTTT. Protein: CASIGLPADTQYF.

V usage is TRBV7-9 and J usage is TRBJ1-6, with D perhaps matching TRBD1 (6 bases). Germline V gene data show CDR1 as SEHNR and CDR2 as FQNEAQ (reference sequence). Trimming took 5 bases from V and 8 from J, leaving 16 bases between them. This CDR3 spans 15 amino acids. CDR3 sequence (DNA): TGTGCCAGCAGCCCTGGAGTCAGGGGCGATTCACCCCTCCACTTT. Protein product: CASSPGVRGDSPLHF.

The chain links TRBV2 to TRBJ1-5; D may be TRBD1 (5 bases). V dropped 5 bases and J dropped 4 bases, with 9 bases sitting between them. Germline loops: CDR1 SNHLY, CDR2 FYNNEI. The CDR3 is 13 residues long. The CDR3 DNA reads TGTGCCAGCAGTTCGCAGGGAAATCAGCCCCAGCATTTT. Protein: CASSSQGNQPQHF.

CDR3 nucleotide sequence: TGTGCCAGCACGACAAGCACAGATACGCAGTATTTT. Its protein is CASTTSTDTQYF. This chain uses TRBV6-1 with TRBJ2-3; no clear D gene. The V end was cut by 7 bases, the J end by 0 bases, with 5 bases between. Looked up from germline, CDR1 is MNHNS and CDR2 is SASEGT. This CDR3 contains 12 residues.

Concerning this clone itself: This same CDR3 is encoded by further DNA sequences in the sample. V and J are TRBV6-1 and TRBJ1-4; TRBD1 matches 9 bases. The length of the CDR3 is 14 residues. CDR1 and CDR2 from the germline V gene are MNHNS and SASEGT. Unmatched junction bases numbered 7, after V lost 6 bases and J lost 8 bases. The CDR3 spells CASSENRGREKLFF. CDR3 nucleotides: TGTGCCAGCAGCGAGAACAGGGGGCGGGAAAAACTGTTTTTT.

The chain employs TRBV29-1 and TRBJ1-2; D is uncertain. Trimming took off 3 bases at V and 4 bases at J, with 18 bases between the two ends. The CDR3 spans 15 residues. Germline V lookup: CDR1 SQVTM, CDR2 ANQGSEA. CDR3 sequence reads: CSVEYYGNGSYGYTF. CDR3 nucleotides: TGCAGCGTTGAGTATTACGGGAATGGGAGCTATGGCTACACCTTC.

This chain connects TRBV2 to TRBJ1-3; weak D call: TRBD1 (5 bases). Germline loops: CDR1 SNHLY, CDR2 FYNNEI. Trimming took 5 bases from V and 0 from J, leaving 26 bases between them. The CDR3 length is 20 residues. The CDR3 DNA is TGTGCCAGCAGTCTATACCCTCCAAGAGAGGACACATTCTCTGGAAACACCATATATTTT. Its translation: CASSLYPPREDTFSGNTIYF.

The chain joins TRBV5-1 to TRBJ1-1; TRBD1 matches at 9 bases. V shed 5 bases and J 7 bases; nucleotides not matched to a gene: 9. The CDR3 is 14 residues long. Germline CDR1 SGHRS, CDR2 YFSETQ. The CDR3 DNA follows: TGCGCCAGCAGGGGACAGGGAACCTCGAGTGAAGCTTTCTTT. Protein: CASRGQGTSSEAFF.

The chain employs TRBV9 and TRBJ1-2, with D uncertain. CDR1 and CDR2 from the germline V gene are SGDLS and YYNGEE. The CDR3 covers 12 residues. Between the trimmed V and J ends, which lost 1 base and 5 bases, there was a span of 6 bases. CDR3: CASSVFGYGYTF. CDR3 sequence (DNA): TGTGCCAGCAGCGTATTCGGGTATGGCTACACCTTC.

The chain is built from TRBV10-3 and TRBJ2-5; 7 bases fit TRBD1. Losses at the gene ends were 0 bases for V and 6 bases for J; bases not matched to a gene: 7. This CDR3 is 15 amino acids long. The germline V gene has CDR1 ENHRY and CDR2 SYGVKD. The CDR3 here is CAISESQTGMQTQYF. The CDR3 bases are TGTGCCATCAGTGAGTCCCAGACAGGGATGCAGACCCAGTACTTC.

In DNA form, the CDR3 reads TGTGCCAGCAGCCCATTCTATCGGGGGCGGGAGGCCACAGATACGCAGTATTTT. Amino acids: CASSPFYRGREATDTQYF. The rearrangement links TRBV7-9 to TRBJ2-3, with 8 bases matching TRBD2. The germline V gene has CDR1 SEHNR and CDR2 FQNEAQ (reference sequence). The CDR3 totals 18 residues. The trim removed 5 bases at V and 2 bases at J, leaving 15 bases unmatched. Drawing the rest from reference TRBV7-9 and TRBJ2-3, the complete variable domain is DTGVSQNPRHKITKRGQNVTFRCDPISEHNRLYWYRQTLGQGPEFLTYFQNEAQLEKSRLLSDRFSAERPKGSFSTLEIQRTEQGDSAMYLCASSPFYRGREATDTQYFGPGTRLTVL.

The V call is TRBV5-1, the J call TRBJ2-1, with 8 bases matching TRBD1. Germline CDR1 is SGHRS and CDR2 is YFSETQ. V trimming: 4 bases; J trimming: 13 bases; junction bases outside the gene matches: 10. This CDR3 is built from 13 residues. The CDR3 bases are TGCGCCAGCAGCCCACAGGGGGAATATTATCAGTTCTTC. Protein product: CASSPQGEYYQFF.

The CDR3 DNA sequence: TGTGCCAGCAGTCCAGCCCAGGGGCATCAGCCCCAGCATTTT. Residues: CASSPAQGHQPQHF. The V call is TRBV27, the J call TRBJ1-5; possibly TRBD1 for D (6 bases). The CDR3 length is 14 residues. The V end was cut by 5 bases, the J end by 5 bases, with 13 bases between. Germline CDR1 reads MNHEY; CDR2 reads SMNVEV (reference sequence).

The chain couples TRBV28 to TRBJ1-5, with a possible D match to TRBD1 (5 bases). Germline assignment: CDR1 MDHEN and CDR2 SYDVKM. The CDR3 totals 17 residues. The V gene lost 2 bases and the J gene lost 5 bases, with 19 bases spanning the gap. CDR3 bases: TGTGCCAGCAGTTTAAGCAACTGGCGGGGGTCTCATCAGCCCCAGCATTTT. It specifies CASSLSNWRGSHQPQHF.

The gene calls are TRBV28 and TRBJ2-5; TRBD1 matches at 9 bases. The length of the CDR3 is 15 residues. V was pared by 5 bases and J by 3 bases, with 7 bases of the junction left unmatched. The germline CDR1 and CDR2 sequences are MDHEN and SYDVKM. The CDR3 DNA reads as TGTGCCAGCAGTACCCGCAGACAGGGGGAAGAGACCCAGTACTTC. This translates into CASSTRRQGEETQYF. Full variable domain (remainder filled in from reference TRBV28 and TRBJ2-5): DVKVTQSSRYLVKRTGEKVFLECVQDMDHENMFWYRQDPGLGLRLIYFSYDVKMKEKGDIPEGYSVSREKKERFSLILESASTNQTSMYLCASSTRRQGEETQYFGPGTRLLVL.

The chain uses TRBV5-6 and TRBJ2-3; tentatively, D is TRBD1 or TRBD2 (5 bases each). V lost 4 bases and J lost 8, with 20 bases in between. The CDR3 extends over 15 amino acids. Germline V lookup: CDR1 SGHDT, CDR2 YYEEEE. CDR3 nucleotides: TGTGCCAGCAGCCGACCCCCCCGACAGAGCGGTACGCAGTATTTT. Translating gives CASSRPPRQSGTQYF.